This TCR beta chain was observed in a study of shared clonotypes between healthy human individuals. Study information: Ranging from 18 to 49 in age, donors were a couple of women and three men.

The split of CD4+ cells yielded CD45RA+ naive and CD45RA-negative memory subsets. Deep was the level used in running the assay. Replicate PCRs for sorted subsets used about 200 ng DNA; this equaled 25,000 to 35,000 T cell genomes. This table comes from immunoSEQ multiplex PCR, and its TCRdb copy is limited to in-frame clones, with some not included. Among over a million clones listed, about 98.5% were seen once. The ends were cut back, 6 bases at V and 2 bases at J, with 19 bases in the middle. CDR3 size: 17 residues. CDR1 and CDR2 (germline): LGHNT, FRNRAP. The sequence came from a man younger than 45 in good health. V is TRBV12-5 and J is TRBJ2-2; the D gene could be TRBD1 or TRBD2 (6 bases each). The specimen sequenced was naive CD4+ T cells sorted from blood. As for subset: CD45RA+ positively selected. This chain's CDR3 is CASGWTWGANNTGELFF. CDR3 DNA sequence: TGTGCTAGTGGATGGACGTGGGGGGCAAACAACACCGGGGAGCTGTTTTTT.